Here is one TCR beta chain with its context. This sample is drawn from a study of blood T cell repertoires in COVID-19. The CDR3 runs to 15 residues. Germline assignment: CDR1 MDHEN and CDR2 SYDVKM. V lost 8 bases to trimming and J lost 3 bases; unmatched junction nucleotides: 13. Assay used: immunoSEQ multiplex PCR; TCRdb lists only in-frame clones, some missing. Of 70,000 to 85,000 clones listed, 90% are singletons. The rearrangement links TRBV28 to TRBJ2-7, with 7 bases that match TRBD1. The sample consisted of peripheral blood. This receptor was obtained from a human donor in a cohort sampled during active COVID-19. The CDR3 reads CASRPSGGSSYEQYF. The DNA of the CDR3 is TGTGCCAGCCGACCCTCAGGGGGAAGTAGCTACGAGCAGTACTTC.